Following are 6 T cell receptor beta chains from one sample sequenced in a study of shared clonotypes between healthy human individuals. Clones were sequenced by immunoSEQ multiplex PCR, and TCRdb holds only the in-frame ones, with some missing. The data show approximately 2.1 million clones, over 90% seen once. Sequencing used naive CD4+ T cells from PBMCs. Subset indicated: CD45RA+ positively selected. The receptors derive from a man younger than 35 in good health. Some clones in this sample may be carry-over from other donors' samples.

This chain's CDR3 is CASRLNQVGEQFF. Written as DNA, the CDR3 is TGTGCCAGCAGACTGAATCAGGTTGGTGAGCAGTTCTTC. The chain joins TRBV6-1 to TRBJ2-1; the D is unclear. From germline, CDR1 is MNHNS and CDR2 SASEGT. The CDR3 is 13 amino acids. V was shortened by 6 bases and J by 9 bases, with 15 bases between the two germline ends.

This chain connects TRBV2 to TRBJ2-1, with 7 positions matching TRBD2. Germline trimming cut 7 bases from V and 6 bases from J; bases unmatched to any gene: 6. CDR1 is SNHLY, CDR2 FYNNEI, per germline. This CDR3 region has 13 residues. The DNA of the CDR3 is TGTGCCAGCAAGGGGACTACGCTCAATGAGCAGTTCTTC. Translating gives CASKGTTLNEQFF. Supplemented by reference TRBV2 and TRBJ2-1, the full variable domain reads EPEVTQTPSHQVTQMGQEVILRCVPISNHLYFYWYRQILGQKVEFLVSFYNNEISEKSEIFDDQFSVERPDGSNFTLKIRSTKLEDSAMYFCASKGTTLNEQFFGPGTRLTVL.

This sequence joins TRBV19 and TRBJ1-5; possibly TRBD1 for D (6 bases). The germline CDR1 and CDR2 sequences are LNHDA and SQIVND (reference sequence). V was cut by 2 bases and J by 3 bases, with 11 bases left in between. The CDR3 sequence is 15 residues long. The CDR3 coding sequence is TGTGCCAGTAGTATAACAGGGAGGAACAATCAGCCCCAGCATTTT. This gives the protein CASSITGRNNQPQHF.

This rearrangement joins TRBV28 to TRBJ2-2; 8 bases are a match to TRBD1. V gave up 6 bases and J gave up 5 bases; unmatched junction bases: 5. CDR3 length equals 14 residues. Germline loops: CDR1 MDHEN, CDR2 SYDVKM. The CDR3 DNA follows: TGTGCCAGCAGGAGACAGGGGTATACCGGGGAGCTGTTTTTT. This translates into CASRRQGYTGELFF.

The gene calls are TRBV4-2 and TRBJ2-7, with 9 bases that match TRBD2. V was clipped by 0 bases and J by 3 bases; unmatched bases: 3. The length of the CDR3 is 15 residues. Germline V gives CDR1 LGHNA, CDR2 YNFKEQ. The CDR3 protein is CASSQDLAGFYEQYF. CDR3 bases: TGTGCCAGCAGCCAAGATCTAGCGGGATTCTACGAGCAGTACTTC.

This chain links TRBV25-1 with TRBJ2-5; D gene unclear. Germline CDR1 and CDR2: MGHDK and SYGVNS. This CDR3 has 12 residues. The ends were cut back, 8 bases at V and 0 bases at J, with 7 bases in the middle. The chain's CDR3 is CASHSDQETQYF. CDR3 DNA sequence: TGTGCCAGCCATTCGGACCAAGAGACCCAGTACTTC.